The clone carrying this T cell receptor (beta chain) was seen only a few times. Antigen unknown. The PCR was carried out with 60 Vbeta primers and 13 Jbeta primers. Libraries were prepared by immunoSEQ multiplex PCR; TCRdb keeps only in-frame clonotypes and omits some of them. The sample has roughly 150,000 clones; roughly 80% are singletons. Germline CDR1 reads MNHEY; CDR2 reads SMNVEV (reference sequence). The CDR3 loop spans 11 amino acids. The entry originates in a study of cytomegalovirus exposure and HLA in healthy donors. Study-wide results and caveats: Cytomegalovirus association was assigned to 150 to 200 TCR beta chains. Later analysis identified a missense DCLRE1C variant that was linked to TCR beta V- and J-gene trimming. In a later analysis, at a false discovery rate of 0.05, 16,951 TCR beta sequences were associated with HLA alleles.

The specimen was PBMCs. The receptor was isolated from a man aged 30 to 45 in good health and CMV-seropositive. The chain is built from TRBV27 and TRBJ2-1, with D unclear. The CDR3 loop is CTRVRYNEQFF. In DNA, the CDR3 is TGTACCCGAGTCCGTTACAATGAGCAGTTCTTC.